This TCR beta chain was sequenced for a study of blood T cells in healthy people across ages. This clonotype appeared a few times. Its antigen is unknown. Regarding the study as a whole: Greater diversity and more naive CD4+ cells were seen in long-lived donors than in aged donors.

Healthy Caucasian individuals from Russia aged roughly 6 to 95 served as donors. Each sample provided at least 6 micrograms of extracted total RNA. The length of the CDR3 is 15 residues. V was trimmed by 4 bases and J by 2 bases, leaving 15 bases between them. CDR1 SGHTA and CDR2 FQGNSA come from the germline V gene. Next came a second PCR, run for about 7 to 12 cycles, which used a sample-barcoded 5' primer along with a J-beta primer mix. Unique molecular identifiers of 12 random nucleotides labeled each cDNA. TCRdb re-derived calls from the 5' RACE reads in MiXCR, one entry per CDR3 protein. The sample includes fewer than 2,000,000 distinct CDR3 sequences, approximately 39% of them seen just once.

The V call is TRBV7-2, the J call TRBJ2-7, with D possibly matching TRBD1 (6 bases). The origin of this receptor is a human donor in good health. Source material: blood. The CDR3 here is CASSSSGVYTYEQYF. CDR3 coding DNA: TGTGCCAGCAGCTCCTCAGGGGTCTATACCTACGAGCAGTACTTC.